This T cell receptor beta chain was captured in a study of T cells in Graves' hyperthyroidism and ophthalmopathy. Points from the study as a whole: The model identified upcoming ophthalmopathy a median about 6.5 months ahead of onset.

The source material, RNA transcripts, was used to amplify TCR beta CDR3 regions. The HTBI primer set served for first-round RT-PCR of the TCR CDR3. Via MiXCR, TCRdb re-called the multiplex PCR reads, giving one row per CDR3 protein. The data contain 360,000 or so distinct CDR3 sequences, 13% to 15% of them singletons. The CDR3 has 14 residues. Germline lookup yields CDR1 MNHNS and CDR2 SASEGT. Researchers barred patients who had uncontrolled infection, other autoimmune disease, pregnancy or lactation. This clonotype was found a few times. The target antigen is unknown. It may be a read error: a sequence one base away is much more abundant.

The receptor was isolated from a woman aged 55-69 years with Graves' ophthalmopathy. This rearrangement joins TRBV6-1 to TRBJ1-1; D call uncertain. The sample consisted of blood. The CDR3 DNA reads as TGTGTCAGCAGTGTCCGTGGGGTGGACACTGAAGCTTTCTTT. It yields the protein CVSSVRGVDTEAFF.